Listed here are 30 T cell receptor beta chains from one sample, sequenced in a study of T cells in Graves' hyperthyroidism and ophthalmopathy. RNA transcripts yielded amplified TCR beta CDR3 regions. RT-PCR in the first round (using the HTBI primer set) targeted the TCR CDR3. In TCRdb, the multiplex PCR reads were re-called with MiXCR into one record per CDR3 protein. The data show roughly 420,000 distinct CDR3 sequences, with roughly an eighth seen just once and 4% to 6.5% held by the top ten. The sequenced material came from blood. The source is a woman between 18 and 29 years old with Graves' hyperthyroidism.

This clonotype was recorded many times. V gene TRBV2 combines with J gene TRBJ2-3, with a tentative D call TRBD2 (5 bases). The V and J ends lost 11 bases and 8 bases respectively, with 20 bases between them. Germline lookup yields CDR1 SNHLY and CDR2 FYNNEI. The CDR3 has 13 residues. DNA for the CDR3: TGTGCCGATCAAACAGAGGACTGGGGTACGCAGTATTTT. It translates to CADQTEDWGTQYF.

This clonotype showed up many times. This sequence joins TRBV28 and TRBJ2-5; TRBD2 matches 9 bases. J lost 2 bases, V lost 6 bases, and 13 bases had no gene match. CDR1 MDHEN and CDR2 SYDVKM come from the germline V gene. The CDR3 runs to 17 residues. DNA for the CDR3: TGTGCCAGCAGCCAACTTTTAGCGGGAGATGTTCAAGAGACCCAGTACTTC. This codes for CASSQLLAGDVQETQYF.

The sample holds one count of this clonotype. A much larger clone lies one base from this, so it may be a read error. The chain employs TRBV4-2 and TRBJ2-5; D remains unclear. Germline-derived CDR1 and CDR2 are LGHNA and YNFKEQ. This CDR3 contains 12 residues. The CDR3 DNA follows: TGTGCCAGCAGCCATTACCAAGGGACCCAGTACTTC. Its translation: CASSHYQGTQYF.

For this clonotype: Possible read error: a much larger clone is one base away. This sequence joins TRBV6-1 and TRBJ2-5, with 7 positions matching TRBD2. Germline CDR1 MNHNS, CDR2 SASEGT. The CDR3 extends over 15 amino acids. The CDR3 sequence: CAGSEDGGSPDPQYF. As DNA, the CDR3 is TGTGCCGGCAGTGAAGATGGCGGGAGCCCCGACCCCCAGTACTTC.

This clonotype was observed a handful of times. This sequence joins TRBV28 and TRBJ2-1; 7 bases line up with TRBD2. Per the germline V gene, CDR1 is MDHEN and CDR2 is SYDVKM. Losses at the gene ends were 1 base for V and 6 bases for J; bases not matched to a gene: 9. The CDR3 contains 16 residues. The CDR3 DNA reads as TGTGCCAGCAGTTTATACCGCGGGAGAATTGGCAATGAGCAGTTCTTC. Translated, it gives CASSLYRGRIGNEQFF. The whole variable domain, remainder taken from reference TRBV28 and TRBJ2-1, is DVKVTQSSRYLVKRTGEKVFLECVQDMDHENMFWYRQDPGLGLRLIYFSYDVKMKEKGDIPEGYSVSREKKERFSLILESASTNQTSMYLCASSLYRGRIGNEQFFGPGTRLTVL.

This clonotype was found a few times. The chain couples TRBV28 to TRBJ2-7; perhaps TRBD2 as D (5 bases). CDR1 is MDHEN and CDR2 is SYDVKM in the germline V gene. This CDR3 has 14 residues. The CDR3 DNA sequence: TGTGTGACGACACGTTGGGAGCCGGCCTACGAGCAGTACTTC. Protein: CVTTRWEPAYEQYF.

This clonotype was found many times. The chain carries TRBV20-1 and TRBJ2-3; the D gene is possibly TRBD2 (6 bases). Per the germline V gene, CDR1 is DFQATT and CDR2 is SNEGSKA (reference sequence). Trimming left V 2 bases short and J 1 base short, with 16 bases between. The CDR3 is 16 amino acids. This CDR3 is CSARTTRGSGTDTQYF. The DNA for the CDR3 is TGCAGTGCTAGAACCACGCGGGGTAGCGGCACAGATACGCAGTATTTT.

Concerning this clonotype: A much larger clonotype is one base distant, so this may be a read error. V and J are TRBV6-2 or TRBV6-3 and TRBJ1-1, with D hard to call. The germline V gene encodes CDR1 MNHEY and CDR2 SVGEGT. CDR3 length equals 12 residues. DNA for the CDR3: TGTGCCAGCAGTTTTCTAGACACTGAAGCTATCTTT. The encoded protein is CASSFLDTEAIF.

The chain joins TRBV4-2 to TRBJ2-1; 9 bases agree with TRBD2. Germline V lookup: CDR1 LGHNA, CDR2 YNFKEQ. The V segment lost 0 bases and the J segment 12 bases; nucleotides outside the gene matches: 9. This CDR3 spans 15 amino acids. The CDR3 DNA reads TGTGCCAGCAGCCAAGATGGAATAGCGGGAGTTAGGCAGTTCTTC. It yields the protein CASSQDGIAGVRQFF.

This clonotype appeared many times. J is TRBJ2-3 and V is TRBV24-1, with TRBD1 matching 7 bases. Germline loops: CDR1 KGHDR, CDR2 SFDVKD. The length of the CDR3 is 14 residues. V shed 0 bases, J shed 5 bases, and the junction held 1 base outside the gene matches. The DNA of the CDR3 is TGTGCCACCAGTGATTTGGCAGGGGGAGATACGCAGTATTTT. This translates into CATSDLAGGDTQYF.

Note on this clonotype: Its ends do not fully match the called genes, so a read error is possible. The genes are TRBV18 and TRBJ1-2; D is perhaps TRBD1 (5 bases). The CDR3 loop spans 14 amino acids. Germline values: CDR1 KGHSH, CDR2 LQKENI. CDR3 nucleotides: TGTGCCAACTCACCACAGCGCAGGGTTTATGGCTACACCTTC. Amino acids: CANSPQRRVYGYTF.

This clonotype was seen ten or more times. The chain combines TRBV12-3 or TRBV12-4 with TRBJ2-1; 9 nucleotides match TRBD2. With V trimmed by 4 bases and J by 7 bases, 8 bases remained unmatched. The length of the CDR3 is 15 residues. CDR3 in DNA: TGTGCCAGCAGTTGGGGCGGGAGGGCCGGTAATGAGCAGTTCTTC. Translating it yields CASSWGGRAGNEQFF.

This clonotype appeared a few times. The gene calls are TRBV30 and TRBJ2-1, with 10 nucleotides matching TRBD2. The CDR3 runs 17 residues. J gave up 9 bases and V 8 bases, and 22 bases lay outside the gene matches. CDR1 and CDR2 from the germline V gene are GTSNPN and SVGIG (reference sequence). The CDR3 reads CASRTRGASGRAGEQFF. As DNA, the CDR3 is TGTGCCAGTAGAACTAGGGGCGCGAGCGGGAGGGCCGGTGAGCAGTTCTTC.

In this sample, this clonotype turned up a few times. The chain recombines TRBV6-1 with TRBJ2-1; 9 bases line up with TRBD2. The germline CDR1 and CDR2 sequences are MNHNS and SASEGT. V dropped 5 bases and J dropped 3; count of bases not matched to a gene: 5. The CDR3 is 15 residues long. CDR3 sequence: CASSSGLAYYNEQFF. DNA of the CDR3: TGTGCCAGCAGTTCGGGACTAGCTTACTACAATGAGCAGTTCTTC.

This clonotype has at least ten counts. CDR3 sequence (DNA): TGTGCCAGCAGTTTCGGGTTGGTGGGCAAAAACATTCAGTACTTC. Protein: CASSFGLVGKNIQYF. This chain uses TRBV27 with TRBJ2-4; D remains unclear. Germline values: CDR1 MNHEY, CDR2 SMNVEV (reference sequence). Trimming took off 3 bases at V and 3 bases at J, with 12 bases between the two ends. The CDR3 consists of 15 residues.

This clonotype was picked up many times. The chain couples TRBV20-1 to TRBJ2-5; 8 positions match TRBD1. Per germline, CDR1 DFQATT and CDR2 SNEGSKA (reference sequence). This CDR3 comprises 12 residues. J was trimmed by 6 bases and V by 5 bases; bases with no gene match: 5. The CDR3 loop reads CSAAGGVKTQYF. DNA for the CDR3: TGCAGTGCTGCAGGGGGCGTGAAGACCCAGTACTTC.

This clonotype was seen ten or more times. This chain links TRBV11-2 with TRBJ2-3, with TRBD1 matching 7 bases. This CDR3 region has 15 residues. Germline V gene sequence: CDR1 SGHAT, CDR2 FQNNGV. The junction had 6 bases not matched to a gene; V was cut back by 4 bases and J by 2 bases. DNA for the CDR3: TGTGCCAGCAGCTCCTGGACAGGCATCACAGATACGCAGTATTTT. Translating it yields CASSSWTGITDTQYF.

This clonotype was recorded at least ten times. CDR3 amino acids: CSASGLAETQYF. As DNA, the CDR3 is TGCAGTGCTAGTGGCCTAGCGGAGACCCAGTACTTC. The V call is TRBV20-1, the J call TRBJ2-5, with D tentatively TRBD2 (6 bases). The CDR3 covers 12 residues. The V gene lost 3 bases and the J gene lost 5 bases, with 10 bases spanning the gap. Per the germline V gene, CDR1 is DFQATT and CDR2 is SNEGSKA (reference sequence).

This clonotype was found many times. At one end the junction does not follow the germline gene, possibly because of a read error. The V and J genes are TRBV7-7 and TRBJ2-5; maybe TRBD1 (5 bases). Germline values: CDR1 SSHAT, CDR2 FNYEAQ (reference sequence). There are 15 residues in the CDR3. The CDR3 loop is CASSPMPQGAETQYF. The CDR3 nucleotides are TGTGCTAGCAGCCCGATGCCCCAGGGTGCGGAGACCCAGTACTTC.

This clonotype was counted ten times or more. The chain recombines TRBV18 with TRBJ1-1; D gene ambiguous. There are 15 residues in the CDR3. V was shortened by 5 bases and J by 1 base, with 14 bases between the two germline ends. Looked up from germline, CDR1 is KGHSH and CDR2 is LQKENI. The CDR3 region is CASSFGDSGNTEAFF. The CDR3 coding sequence is TGTGCCAGCTCATTCGGTGATAGTGGGAACACTGAAGCTTTCTTT.

This clonotype occurred many times. The rearrangement uses TRBV7-3 and TRBJ2-3; TRBD2 aligns across 8 bases. Trimming took 5 bases from V and 1 from J; bases not matched to a gene: 5. CDR3 length: 15 amino acids. The germline gives CDR1 SGHTA, CDR2 FQGTGA. In DNA, the CDR3 is TGTGCCAGCAGCGCCAGCGGGAGTGGCACAGATACGCAGTATTTT. Protein sequence: CASSASGSGTDTQYF.

This clonotype was counted at least ten times. The chain links TRBV28 to TRBJ2-7; 9 nucleotides align to TRBD1. CDR3 length: 15 amino acids. V trimming: 3 bases; J trimming: 4 bases; junction bases outside the gene matches: 7. The germline gives CDR1 MDHEN, CDR2 SYDVKM. The CDR3 region is CASSLIGTGFYEQYF. The DNA for the CDR3 is TGTGCCAGCAGTTTGATAGGGACAGGGTTTTACGAGCAGTACTTC.

This clonotype was observed at least ten times. The genes are TRBV5-1 and TRBJ2-3; 10 bases match TRBD2. This CDR3 is built from 18 residues. Germline CDR1 and CDR2: SGHRS and YFSETQ. The J segment lost 0 bases and the V segment lost 0 bases, leaving 7 bases of the junction unmatched. CDR3 sequence (DNA): TGCGCCAGCAGCTTGGAGGCTAGCGGGGGCTTTAGCACAGATACGCAGTATTTT. This translates into CASSLEASGGFSTDTQYF.

This clonotype was seen at least ten times. The chain carries TRBV19 and TRBJ2-1; TRBD2 matches at 13 bases. The junction had 6 bases not matched to a gene; V was cut back by 5 bases and J by 5 bases. From germline, CDR1 is LNHDA and CDR2 SQIVND (reference sequence). The CDR3 is 16 amino acids. The CDR3 region has the DNA TGTGCCAGTAGTCCCACTAGCGGGAGGGCTCACAATGAGCAGTTCTTC. Its translation is CASSPTSGRAHNEQFF.

This clonotype was recorded many times. The chain recombines TRBV12-3 or TRBV12-4 with TRBJ2-5; 11 bases align to TRBD2. J was trimmed by 5 bases and V by 3 bases; bases with no gene match: 11. The CDR3 spans 17 residues. CDR3 DNA: TGTGCCAGCAGTTTGGTATCTGGGCTAGCGGGAGGCGAGACCCAGTACTTC. It is translated as CASSLVSGLAGGETQYF.

This clonotype was picked up many times. The chain joins TRBV5-1 to TRBJ2-1; D gene uncertain. Per germline, CDR1 SGHRS and CDR2 YFSETQ. Trimming pared 2 bases from V and 5 bases from J, leaving 14 bases between. CDR3 size: 15 residues. CDR3 in amino acids: CASSFDRGTNNEQFF. The CDR3 region has the DNA TGCGCCAGCAGCTTTGATCGCGGAACAAACAATGAGCAGTTCTTC.

This clonotype appeared many times. The chain carries TRBV11-2 and TRBJ2-1; D is uncertain. CDR1 SGHAT and CDR2 FQNNGV come from the germline V gene. This CDR3 has 13 amino acids. Trimming removed 3 bases at V and 5 bases at J, with 8 bases between. The CDR3 sequence: CASSFSRNNEQFF. The CDR3 nucleotides read TGTGCCAGCAGCTTTAGCAGGAACAATGAGCAGTTCTTC.

This clonotype was recorded many times. The chain couples TRBV2 to TRBJ1-1; D ambiguous. The CDR3 is 12 residues long. CDR1 SNHLY and CDR2 FYNNEI come from the germline V gene. V was cut by 3 bases and J by 6 bases, with 8 bases left in between. The CDR3 DNA sequence: TGTGCCAGCAGTGACTTCACAGCTGAAGCTTTCTTT. This gives the protein CASSDFTAEAFF. Filled out from reference TRBV2 and TRBJ1-1, the complete variable domain reads EPEVTQTPSHQVTQMGQEVILRCVPISNHLYFYWYRQILGQKVEFLVSFYNNEISEKSEIFDDQFSVERPDGSNFTLKIRSTKLEDSAMYFCASSDFTAEAFFGQGTRLTVV.

This clonotype was detected ten times or more. V is TRBV24-1 and J is TRBJ2-1; D uncertain. Germline loops: CDR1 KGHDR, CDR2 SFDVKD. Trimming removed 2 bases from V and 10 bases from J, with 11 bases in between. The CDR3 extends over 13 amino acids. The CDR3 nucleotides read TGTGCCACCAGTGATTACACAGCTTCCGAGCAGTTCTTC. This encodes CATSDYTASEQFF.

V usage is TRBV29-1 and J usage is TRBJ2-7; D is unclear. The V end was cut by 6 bases, the J end by 1 base, with 16 bases between. The CDR3 has 14 residues. Per germline, CDR1 SQVTM and CDR2 ANQGSEA. The CDR3 is CSVLPVPGSYEQYF. The CDR3 DNA reads TGCAGCGTGCTACCAGTCCCAGGATCCTACGAGCAGTACTTC.